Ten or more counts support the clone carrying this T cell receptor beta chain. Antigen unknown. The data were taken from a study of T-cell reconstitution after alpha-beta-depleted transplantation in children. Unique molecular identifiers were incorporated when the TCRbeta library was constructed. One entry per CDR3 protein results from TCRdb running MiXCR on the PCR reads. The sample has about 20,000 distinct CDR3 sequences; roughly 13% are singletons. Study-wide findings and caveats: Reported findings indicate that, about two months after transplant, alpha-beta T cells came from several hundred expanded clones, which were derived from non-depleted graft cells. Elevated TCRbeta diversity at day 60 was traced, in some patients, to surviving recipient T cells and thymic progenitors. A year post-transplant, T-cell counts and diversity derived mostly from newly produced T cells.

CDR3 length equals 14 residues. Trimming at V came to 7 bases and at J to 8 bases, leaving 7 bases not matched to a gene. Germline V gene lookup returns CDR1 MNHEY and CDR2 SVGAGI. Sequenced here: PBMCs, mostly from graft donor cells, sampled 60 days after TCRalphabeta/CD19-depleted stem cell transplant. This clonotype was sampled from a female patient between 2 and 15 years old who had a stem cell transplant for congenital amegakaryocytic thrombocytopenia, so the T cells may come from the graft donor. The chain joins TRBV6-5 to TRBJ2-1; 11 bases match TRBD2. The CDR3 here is CASTYSGRADEQFF. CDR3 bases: TGTGCCAGCACCTATAGCGGGAGGGCCGATGAGCAGTTCTTC.